The T cell receptor beta chain under discussion was sequenced for a study of T cells in localized non-small cell lung cancer. In regard to this clone: The antigen is not known.

Findings of the study overall: Elevated circulating T cell density in blood was associated with longer overall survival. Since sequencing was restricted to only one region of the tumor, intratumor heterogeneity remains a possibility. Maximal T cell clonality occurred in uninvolved adjacent lung, with tumor ranking below it. Detection in adjacent lung was observed for a median 57 of the top 100 tumor clones.

Profiling relied on immunoSEQ multiplex PCR, and the TCRdb table lists in-frame clones only, not all of them. The sample yields 20,000 to 25,000 clones, approximately 90% seen once. CDR3 length: 15 amino acids. CDR1 and CDR2 (germline): MDHEN, SYDVKM. Trimming pared 6 bases from V and 0 bases from J, leaving 14 bases between. Sequencing was performed on peripheral blood, taken before any cancer treatment. The chain joins TRBV28 to TRBJ1-1, with D hard to call. The receptor comes from a male donor aged 60 or older with stage I squamous cell lung carcinoma. The CDR3 DNA follows: TGTGCCAGCAGCCCTTTGTGGGGTGTGAACACTGAAGCTTTCTTT. Translation: CASSPLWGVNTEAFF.